The sequence of this T cell receptor beta chain was determined in a study of blood T cell repertoires in COVID-19. Produced via immunoSEQ multiplex PCR; TCRdb's table is partial and in-frame only. Of roughly 140,000 clones detected, about 87% appear once; the ten largest clones hold approximately 10%. What was sequenced was peripheral blood. The origin of this receptor is a woman aged 80 or over with acute or convalescent COVID-19.

Here the CDR3 DNA reads TGTGCCAGCAGTTTATACGGGGGGGAAGGCATTCAGTACTTC. Its translation: CASSLYGGEGIQYF. The chain is built from TRBV27 and TRBJ2-4; 8 bases fit TRBD2. The CDR3 loop spans 14 amino acids. In germline, CDR1 is MNHEY, CDR2 SMNVEV (reference sequence). J was trimmed by 9 bases and V by 1 base; bases with no gene match: 5.